This T cell receptor beta chain was observed in a study of cytotoxic CD8 clonotypes in ibrutinib-treated CLL (TCRdb year 2021). Study-level background: The cohort was composed of approximately 11 relapsed/refractory and about 15 treatment-naive patients; IGHV unmutated status was identified in around 17 patients. Responses were partial in roughly 24 patients and complete in 2; after median roughly 69 months follow-up, roughly 14 stayed in remission and roughly twelve progressed. The response samples were drawn at a median of approximately 12 months into treatment, with a range of about 6 to 40 months. Samples averaged 255,043 productive templates and approximately 100,000 productive rearrangements. Of the 86 participants in the trial, 25 to 30 had longitudinal samples available. Cryopreserved peripheral blood mononuclear cells were collected at three points: before therapy, at response, and at either sustained remission or disease progression. Every sample from remission and from progressive disease was obtained while the patients were still on ibrutinib. Results the study describes overall, beyond this receptor: Sampling times were not matched between sustained-remission and progressing patients, and lymph node repertoires were not studied. An increase in clonality was observed at ibrutinib response, with clonality remaining stable during sustained remission and falling back toward baseline at progression. At baseline, clonality was higher than in age-matched healthy donors and showed a strong correlation with circulating CD8+ T-cell counts. Public clonotypes were found to be uncommon and were observed to contract or remain stable during treatment; the increase in clonality was shown to reflect expansion of private clonotypes at ibrutinib response.

Worth noting for this clone: Its antigen is currently not known. No base quality information exists; no much larger clone differs at one position.

Explained via the paper, the time point label denotes: approximately twelve months on ibrutinib. For TCR beta library preparation, around 2.1 micrograms of genomic DNA were extracted from the cryopreserved PBMCs. Longitudinal blood samples from CLL patients receiving ibrutinib monotherapy were subjected to high-throughput TCR beta sequencing. The patients took part in an open-label, single-center phase 2 trial of ibrutinib monotherapy. Taken from the germline V gene, the CDR1 and CDR2 loops are SGHAT and FQNNGV. From the cysteine up to the phenylalanine, the CDR3 has a length of 17 residues. The retained sequence is limited to the CDR3, 51 bases, with the frame set at the first base. The junction carries 18 bases between V and J, which are trimmed by 5 bases and 4 bases respectively. Each clonotype received, on average, about 10x coverage in deep resolution sequencing performed on a MiSeq, where the target depth lay between 1 in 1 million and 1 in 200,000 T cells. TCR beta libraries were generated with the immunoSEQ hsTCRB Kit. The published analysis was carried out like this. ImmunoSEQ Data Assistant and ImmunoSEQ Analyzer were used for data analysis, and V, D and J genes were assigned according to IMGT definitions. Clonality, with values ranging from 0 to 1, was calculated as one minus the normalized Shannon entropy of productive rearrangement frequencies. Only overrepresented clonotypes making up at least 0.05% of the repertoire of each patient were included in the public clonotype analysis. Roughly 12 age-matched healthy donor repertoires from immuneACCESS were used as controls for clonality. TCRdb holds this immuneACCESS table with in-frame rearrangements only. Some clones are missing; in checked studies, unresolved V genes explain under half, and the rest has no known cause. V and J calls and clone size follow that table, whereas D and trimming were derived from the DNA. The sample includes over 200,000 clones, with roughly 79% observed a single time. The ten largest clones add up to around 10% of the sample.

This sample comprised PBMCs, obtained after 12 months of ibrutinib treatment. The receptor comes from a human donor with chronic lymphocytic leukemia. The chain joins TRBV11-2 to TRBJ1-6, with a tentative D gene TRBD1 over 6 matching bases. CDR3 sequence: CASSPLSGVGYNSPLHF. The nucleotide sequence is TGTGCCAGCAGCCCACTCTCAGGGGTAGGATATAATTCACCCCTCCACTTT.